This TCR beta chain was observed in a study of blood T cell repertoires in COVID-19. Looking at the study overall: Samples came from the United States, Italy and Spain, spanning acute and convalescent COVID-19. T cells, B-cell-depleted T cells, or PBMCs provided the cDNA or gDNA that served as material.

V was clipped by 8 bases and J by 2 bases; unmatched bases: 3. Germline V CDR1 and CDR2: LNHDA, SQIVND (reference sequence). The CDR3 has 14 amino acids. As handled by the study authors: Amplification from reference gene primers served as the basis for estimated nucleated cell counts. Profiling relied on immunoSEQ multiplex PCR, and the TCRdb table lists in-frame clones only, not all of them. For V, J and clone size, that table is used; D and trimming come from the DNA. The table lists around 150,000 clones, roughly 87% of them singletons. Sequencing used peripheral blood. The receptor was derived from an older woman with active or convalescent COVID-19. The V and J genes are TRBV19 and TRBJ1-4; 9 nucleotides agree with TRBD1. This CDR3 reads CASSGQGTNEKLFF. The CDR3 nucleotides read TGTGCCAGTTCGGGACAGGGTACTAATGAAAAACTGTTTTTT. Looking up the rest from reference TRBV19 and TRBJ1-4 gives the full variable domain: DGGITQSPKYLFRKEGQNVTLSCEQNLNHDAMYWYRQDPGQGLRLIYYSQIVNDFQKGDIAEGYSVSREKKESFPLTVTSAQKNPTAFYLCASSGQGTNEKLFFGSGTQLSVL.